The 14 T cell receptor beta chains presented below share a single source sample, sequenced in a study of T cells after yellow fever vaccination. TCRdb passed the 5' RACE reads through MiXCR, listing each CDR3 protein once. This table holds some 390,000 distinct CDR3 sequences, 6.2% found once. The sample here was PBMCs, taken 5 days after the yellow fever booster vaccination. The source is a man younger than 40 who received the YFV17D yellow fever vaccine.

This clonotype was seen repeatedly, ten times or more. The chain has TRBV20-1 and TRBJ1-5, with 9 nucleotides matching TRBD1. V lost 0 bases, J lost 6 bases, and 6 bases stayed unmatched. The CDR3 is made up of 15 amino acids. CDR1 is DFQATT and CDR2 is SNEGSKA in the germline V gene (reference sequence). The CDR3 nucleotides are TGCAGTGCTAGAGAAACAGGGGGCCTAGGTCAGCCCCAGCATTTT. Its translation: CSARETGGLGQPQHF.

About this clonotype itself: The junction departs from germline at one end; a sequencing error may be responsible. The chain has TRBV3-1 and TRBJ2-7; a possible D gene is TRBD2 (5 bases). Looked up from germline, CDR1 is LGHDT and CDR2 is YNNKEL (reference sequence). The CDR3 loop spans 14 amino acids. The CDR3 DNA is TGTGCCAGAAGCCAAGATCGGGGTATCTACGAGCAGTACTTC. Translation: CARSQDRGIYEQYF.

This clonotype showed up just once. One base away lies a much larger clone, so this may be a sequencing read error. The rearrangement joins TRBV29-1 to TRBJ2-1, with 11 nucleotides matching TRBD2. Germline CDR1 reads SQVTM; CDR2 reads ANQGSEA. With V trimmed by 6 bases and J by 11 bases, 15 bases remained unmatched. This CDR3 comprises 15 residues. Here the CDR3 reads CSVDGLAGPNTKQFF. In DNA, the CDR3 is TGCAGCGTAGACGGACTAGCGGGTCCAAATACTAAGCAGTTCTTC.

This clonotype showed up just a few times. The V and J genes are TRBV30 and TRBJ2-1; TRBD2 might be the D (5 bases). The germline V and J ends were trimmed by 1 base and 1 base, with 8 bases remaining between them. Germline CDR1 reads GTSNPN; CDR2 reads SVGIG (reference sequence). There are 14 residues in the CDR3. CDR3: CAWSGRGSYNEQFF. CDR3 nucleotide sequence: TGTGCCTGGAGTGGACGGGGTTCCTACAATGAGCAGTTCTTC.

The sample holds many counts of this clonotype. The CDR3 DNA is TGTGCCAGCAGCCGTATAGCGGGAGGGCCTGGCACAGATACGCAGTATTTT. It specifies CASSRIAGGPGTDTQYF. The J gene is TRBJ2-3, the V gene TRBV7-2, with 11 bases identical to TRBD2. After removal of 5 bases from V and 1 base from J, the junction contained 8 bases not matched to a gene. Per the germline V gene, CDR1 is SGHTA and CDR2 is FQGNSA. CDR3 length equals 17 residues. The whole variable domain, filled in from reference TRBV7-2 and TRBJ2-3, reads GAGVSQSPSNKVTEKGKDVELRCDPISGHTALYWYRQSLGQGLEFLIYFQGNSAPDKSGLPSDRFSAERTGGSVSTLTIQRTQQEDSAVYLCASSRIAGGPGTDTQYFGPGTRLTVL.

This clonotype has a count of ten or more. This rearrangement joins TRBV28 to TRBJ2-7; no firm D call. CDR1 MDHEN and CDR2 SYDVKM come from the germline V gene. The V end lost 6 bases, the J end lost 2 bases, and 11 bases lay between the germline ends. CDR3 size: 13 residues. CDR3 protein: CASSDGGTYEQYF. CDR3 in DNA: TGTGCCAGCAGCGACGGCGGAACCTACGAGCAGTACTTC.

Only a few counts were recorded for this clonotype. The rearrangement joins TRBV20-1 to TRBJ2-1; D is unclear. V lost 0 bases to trimming and J lost 1 base, with 10 bases between them. This CDR3 is built from 15 residues. CDR1 and CDR2 from the germline V gene are DFQATT and SNEGSKA (reference sequence). The CDR3 nucleotides read TGCAGTGCTAGAGATCCCCGATATTCCTACAATGAGCAGTTCTTC. This translates into CSARDPRYSYNEQFF.

This clonotype showed up just a few times. V and J are TRBV7-2 and TRBJ2-1; tentatively, D is TRBD2 (5 bases). With 5 bases removed from V and 10 bases from J, the gap between germline ends came to 18 bases. In germline, CDR1 is SGHTA, CDR2 FQGNSA. The CDR3 contains 14 residues. CDR3 region: CASSHRPGEGEQFF. The DNA for the CDR3 is TGTGCCAGCAGCCATAGACCCGGTGAGGGCGAGCAGTTCTTC. The full variable domain, completed using reference TRBV7-2 and TRBJ2-1, is GAGVSQSPSNKVTEKGKDVELRCDPISGHTALYWYRQSLGQGLEFLIYFQGNSAPDKSGLPSDRFSAERTGGSVSTLTIQRTQQEDSAVYLCASSHRPGEGEQFFGPGTRLTVL.

The V call is TRBV7-8, the J call TRBJ2-2, with D possibly matching TRBD1 (5 bases). The germline V gene has CDR1 SGHVS and CDR2 FQNEAQ. There are 15 residues in the CDR3. The V end lost 3 bases, the J end lost 1 base, and 9 bases lay between the germline ends. CDR3 DNA: TGTGCCAGCAGCTTTCGTACAGGGAACACCGGGGAGCTGTTTTTT. As protein: CASSFRTGNTGELFF.

The V call is TRBV18, the J call TRBJ2-1; D not resolved. The CDR3 sequence is 15 residues long. From germline, CDR1 is KGHSH and CDR2 LQKENI. Trimming shortened V by 6 bases and J by 5 bases, and 17 bases separated the two germline ends. CDR3 DNA sequence: TGTGCCAGCTCCTCCCGGTGGACCAATGACAATGAGCAGTTCTTC. It specifies CASSSRWTNDNEQFF.

This clonotype turned up a few times. This sequence joins TRBV6-5 and TRBJ2-1; a possible D gene is TRBD2 (6 bases). Trimming took 8 bases from V and 6 from J, leaving 11 bases between them. Germline V gives CDR1 MNHEY, CDR2 SVGAGI. The length of the CDR3 is 12 residues. CDR3 region: CASGAGPNEQFF. The CDR3 nucleotides read TGTGCCAGCGGAGCGGGCCCCAATGAGCAGTTCTTC.

This clonotype was observed a handful of times. The chain employs TRBV6-6 and TRBJ1-6; maybe TRBD1 (5 bases). CDR1 and CDR2 from the germline V gene are MNHNY and SVGAGI (reference sequence). The CDR3 is made up of 13 amino acids. Between the trimmed V and J ends, which lost 0 bases and 10 bases, there was a span of 7 bases. DNA of the CDR3: TGTGCCAGCAGTTACTCTTCAGGGTCACCCCTCCACTTT. Protein product: CASSYSSGSPLHF.

This clonotype was detected a few times. The rearrangement joins TRBV11-2 to TRBJ2-5; 10 nucleotides line up with TRBD2. Germline loops: CDR1 SGHAT, CDR2 FQNNGV. This CDR3 comprises 18 residues. Trimming took 5 bases from V and 5 from J; bases not matched to a gene: 17. Here the CDR3 reads CASSPLRSSGRGWETQYF. The CDR3 region has the DNA TGTGCCAGCAGCCCCCTGCGGTCTAGCGGGAGAGGTTGGGAGACCCAGTACTTC.

Many counts were recorded for this clonotype. The chain joins TRBV7-2 to TRBJ2-7, with TRBD2 identical over 9 bases. The germline V gene has CDR1 SGHTA and CDR2 FQGNSA. V trimming: 5 bases; J trimming: 5 bases; junction bases outside the gene matches: 7. CDR3 length equals 14 residues. This CDR3 is CASSPRGRENEQYF. CDR3 DNA sequence: TGTGCCAGCAGCCCTCGCGGGAGGGAAAACGAGCAGTACTTC. Drawing the rest from reference TRBV7-2 and TRBJ2-7, the complete variable domain is GAGVSQSPSNKVTEKGKDVELRCDPISGHTALYWYRQSLGQGLEFLIYFQGNSAPDKSGLPSDRFSAERTGGSVSTLTIQRTQQEDSAVYLCASSPRGRENEQYFGPGTRLTVT.